This TCR beta chain was obtained from a study of CXCR3-negative and CXCR3-positive naive CD8 T cells. Libraries of TRB cDNA were made by 5' RACE and carried UMIs. No DNA is given; TCRdb re-called the 5' RACE reads and lists each CDR3 protein once. Its table lists around 41,000 distinct CDR3 sequences. Whole-study findings and limits: Whereas both naive subsets had comparably high diversity, memory CD8+ cells had much lower diversity.

Regarding this clonotype: The target antigen is unknown.

This receptor was obtained from a human donor in good health. Some clones in this sample may be carry-over from other donors' samples. Sequenced sample: memory CD8+ T cells from blood.

CDR3: CASSGTSTIQYF. The genes are TRBV5-1 and TRBJ2-4; TCRdb selects TRBD2, and the lack of DNA leaves this call unchecked. Germline V gene data show CDR1 as SGHRS and CDR2 as YFSETQ. The CDR3 has 12 residues.